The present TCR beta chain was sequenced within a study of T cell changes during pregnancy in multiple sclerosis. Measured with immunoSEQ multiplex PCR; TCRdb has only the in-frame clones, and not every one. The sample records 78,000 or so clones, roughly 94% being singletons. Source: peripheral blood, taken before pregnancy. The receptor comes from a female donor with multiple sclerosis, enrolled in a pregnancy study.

CDR3 residues: CASSLERFSGLKNIQYF. In nucleotides, the CDR3 is TGTGCCAGCAGCTTAGAGCGGTTTAGCGGGCTAAAAAACATTCAGTACTTC. This sequence joins TRBV7-8 and TRBJ2-4, with 7 nucleotides matching TRBD2. CDR3 length: 17 residues. CDR1 is SGHVS and CDR2 is FQNEAQ in the germline V gene. With V trimmed by 1 base and J by 4 bases, 10 bases remained unmatched.